A single sample is the source of the 12 T cell receptor beta chains below, sequenced in a study of cytomegalovirus exposure and HLA in healthy donors. Assay: immunoSEQ multiplex PCR; the TCRdb copy retains only in-frame clones and omits some. The sample records hundreds of thousands of clones, roughly 88% being singletons. The sequenced sample consisted of PBMCs. Receptor source: a woman between 18 and 29 years old in good health and CMV-seronegative.

This clone turned up a few times. The chain is built from TRBV9 and TRBJ2-7; 7 bases line up with TRBD2. J gave up 1 base and V 2 bases, and 3 bases lay outside the gene matches. CDR3 length: 14 amino acids. Germline lookup yields CDR1 SGDLS and CDR2 YYNGEE. The chain's CDR3 is CASSVIAGSYEQYF. CDR3 DNA: TGTGCCAGCAGCGTGATAGCGGGTTCCTACGAGCAGTACTTC.

V is TRBV7-8 and J is TRBJ2-3; D not resolved. The germline gives CDR1 SGHVS, CDR2 FQNEAQ. The CDR3 sequence is 15 residues long. The V end was cut by 1 base, the J end by 0 bases, with 8 bases between. The CDR3 DNA follows: TGTGCCAGCAGCTTAGTGCCAGTTAGCACAGATACGCAGTATTTT. Translating it yields CASSLVPVSTDTQYF. The whole variable domain, filled in from reference TRBV7-8 and TRBJ2-3, reads GAGVSQSPRYKVAKRGQDVALRCDPISGHVSLFWYQQALGQGPEFLTYFQNEAQLDKSGLPSDRFFAERPEGSVSTLKIQRTQQEDSAVYLCASSLVPVSTDTQYFGPGTRLTVL.

V is TRBV11-2 and J is TRBJ2-7; 7 nucleotides match TRBD1. The CDR3 loop spans 16 amino acids. V was clipped by 1 base and J by 2 bases; unmatched bases: 8. Germline V gene lookup returns CDR1 SGHAT and CDR2 FQNNGV. CDR3 residues: CASSLVQGTITYEQYF. The CDR3 DNA sequence: TGTGCCAGCAGCTTAGTACAGGGGACGATAACCTACGAGCAGTACTTC. The full variable domain, its missing parts supplied by reference TRBV11-2 and TRBJ2-7, is EAGVAQSPRYKIIEKRQSVAFWCNPISGHATLYWYQQILGQGPKLLIQFQNNGVVDDSQLPKDRFSAERLKGVDSTLKIQPAKLEDSAVYLCASSLVQGTITYEQYFGPGTRLTVT.

This chain connects TRBV4-1 to TRBJ1-1, with 7 positions matching TRBD1. CDR3 length: 16 residues. The V and J ends lost 4 bases and 4 bases, in that order; junction bases with no gene match: 12. The V gene's germline CDR1 is MGHRA and CDR2 YSYEKL. The CDR3 DNA follows: TGCGCCAGCAGCCCAAAGACAGGGTCGGTACGCACTGAAGCTTTCTTT. Amino acids: CASSPKTGSVRTEAFF.

The V gene is TRBV4-1, the J gene TRBJ2-3, with 16 bases lining up with TRBD2. This CDR3 is 19 amino acids long. The trim removed 3 bases at V and 5 bases at J, leaving 11 bases unmatched. The germline gives CDR1 MGHRA, CDR2 YSYEKL. Here the CDR3 reads CASSHPGLAGGPNKDTQYF. The CDR3 DNA reads as TGCGCCAGCAGCCACCCGGGACTAGCGGGGGGGCCAAACAAAGATACGCAGTATTTT.

The chain is built from TRBV5-1 and TRBJ2-1; tentative D call: TRBD2 (6 bases). The germline V gene encodes CDR1 SGHRS and CDR2 YFSETQ. With 0 bases removed from V and 6 bases from J, the gap between germline ends came to 10 bases. The CDR3 length is 14 residues. The CDR3 sequence: CASSLAGGANEQFF. For the CDR3, the DNA is TGCGCCAGCAGCTTGGCCGGAGGGGCCAATGAGCAGTTCTTC.

The rearrangement uses TRBV6-1 and TRBJ2-7, with TRBD2 matching 10 bases. V gave up 2 bases and J gave up 2 bases; unmatched junction bases: 0. The CDR3 length is 14 residues. Germline loops: CDR1 MNHNS, CDR2 SASEGT. For the CDR3, the DNA is TGTGCCAGCAGTGAAACTAGCGGGACCTACGAGCAGTACTTC. It is translated as CASSETSGTYEQYF.

The genes are TRBV6-5 and TRBJ1-5; D is ambiguous. The CDR3 is 15 amino acids. In germline, CDR1 is MNHEY, CDR2 SVGAGI. V dropped 6 bases and J dropped 0 bases, with 12 bases sitting between them. The DNA of the CDR3 is TGTGCCAGCAGACGTACAGAAAATAGCAATCAGCCCCAGCATTTT. It specifies CASRRTENSNQPQHF.

The gene calls are TRBV19 and TRBJ2-2; no reliable D call. Trimming pared 6 bases from V and 7 bases from J, leaving 12 bases between. The CDR3 sequence is 13 residues long. From germline, CDR1 is LNHDA and CDR2 SQIVND (reference sequence). For the CDR3, the DNA is TGTGCCAGTAGGTCCGCGTACAGCGGGGAGCTGTTTTTT. Protein: CASRSAYSGELFF.

This sequence joins TRBV9 and TRBJ2-7, with D maybe TRBD1 (7 bases). CDR3 size: 15 residues. Looked up from germline, CDR1 is SGDLS and CDR2 is YYNGEE. V lost 4 bases and J lost 0, with 14 bases in between. CDR3 protein: CASSRGGTASYEQYF. In nucleotides, the CDR3 is TGTGCCAGCAGCCGAGGGGGGACAGCCTCCTACGAGCAGTACTTC.

This clone showed up just once. The chain links TRBV11-2 to TRBJ1-2; no clear D gene. The CDR3 totals 15 residues. Germline loops: CDR1 SGHAT, CDR2 FQNNGV. Trimming took off 0 bases at V and 4 bases at J, with 12 bases between the two ends. CDR3 residues: CASSLDLAGFYGYTF. The CDR3 DNA reads as TGTGCCAGCAGCTTAGATCTGGCAGGTTTCTATGGCTACACCTTC.

There are a few counts of this clone. V and J are TRBV7-9 and TRBJ1-2; 9 bases fit TRBD1. This CDR3 has 16 amino acids. Losses at the gene ends were 3 bases for V and 0 bases for J; bases not matched to a gene: 5. CDR1 and CDR2 (germline): SEHNR, FQNEAQ (reference sequence). Here the CDR3 reads CASSLEDRGANYGYTF. The CDR3 DNA is TGTGCCAGCAGCTTGGAGGACAGGGGTGCTAACTATGGCTACACCTTC.